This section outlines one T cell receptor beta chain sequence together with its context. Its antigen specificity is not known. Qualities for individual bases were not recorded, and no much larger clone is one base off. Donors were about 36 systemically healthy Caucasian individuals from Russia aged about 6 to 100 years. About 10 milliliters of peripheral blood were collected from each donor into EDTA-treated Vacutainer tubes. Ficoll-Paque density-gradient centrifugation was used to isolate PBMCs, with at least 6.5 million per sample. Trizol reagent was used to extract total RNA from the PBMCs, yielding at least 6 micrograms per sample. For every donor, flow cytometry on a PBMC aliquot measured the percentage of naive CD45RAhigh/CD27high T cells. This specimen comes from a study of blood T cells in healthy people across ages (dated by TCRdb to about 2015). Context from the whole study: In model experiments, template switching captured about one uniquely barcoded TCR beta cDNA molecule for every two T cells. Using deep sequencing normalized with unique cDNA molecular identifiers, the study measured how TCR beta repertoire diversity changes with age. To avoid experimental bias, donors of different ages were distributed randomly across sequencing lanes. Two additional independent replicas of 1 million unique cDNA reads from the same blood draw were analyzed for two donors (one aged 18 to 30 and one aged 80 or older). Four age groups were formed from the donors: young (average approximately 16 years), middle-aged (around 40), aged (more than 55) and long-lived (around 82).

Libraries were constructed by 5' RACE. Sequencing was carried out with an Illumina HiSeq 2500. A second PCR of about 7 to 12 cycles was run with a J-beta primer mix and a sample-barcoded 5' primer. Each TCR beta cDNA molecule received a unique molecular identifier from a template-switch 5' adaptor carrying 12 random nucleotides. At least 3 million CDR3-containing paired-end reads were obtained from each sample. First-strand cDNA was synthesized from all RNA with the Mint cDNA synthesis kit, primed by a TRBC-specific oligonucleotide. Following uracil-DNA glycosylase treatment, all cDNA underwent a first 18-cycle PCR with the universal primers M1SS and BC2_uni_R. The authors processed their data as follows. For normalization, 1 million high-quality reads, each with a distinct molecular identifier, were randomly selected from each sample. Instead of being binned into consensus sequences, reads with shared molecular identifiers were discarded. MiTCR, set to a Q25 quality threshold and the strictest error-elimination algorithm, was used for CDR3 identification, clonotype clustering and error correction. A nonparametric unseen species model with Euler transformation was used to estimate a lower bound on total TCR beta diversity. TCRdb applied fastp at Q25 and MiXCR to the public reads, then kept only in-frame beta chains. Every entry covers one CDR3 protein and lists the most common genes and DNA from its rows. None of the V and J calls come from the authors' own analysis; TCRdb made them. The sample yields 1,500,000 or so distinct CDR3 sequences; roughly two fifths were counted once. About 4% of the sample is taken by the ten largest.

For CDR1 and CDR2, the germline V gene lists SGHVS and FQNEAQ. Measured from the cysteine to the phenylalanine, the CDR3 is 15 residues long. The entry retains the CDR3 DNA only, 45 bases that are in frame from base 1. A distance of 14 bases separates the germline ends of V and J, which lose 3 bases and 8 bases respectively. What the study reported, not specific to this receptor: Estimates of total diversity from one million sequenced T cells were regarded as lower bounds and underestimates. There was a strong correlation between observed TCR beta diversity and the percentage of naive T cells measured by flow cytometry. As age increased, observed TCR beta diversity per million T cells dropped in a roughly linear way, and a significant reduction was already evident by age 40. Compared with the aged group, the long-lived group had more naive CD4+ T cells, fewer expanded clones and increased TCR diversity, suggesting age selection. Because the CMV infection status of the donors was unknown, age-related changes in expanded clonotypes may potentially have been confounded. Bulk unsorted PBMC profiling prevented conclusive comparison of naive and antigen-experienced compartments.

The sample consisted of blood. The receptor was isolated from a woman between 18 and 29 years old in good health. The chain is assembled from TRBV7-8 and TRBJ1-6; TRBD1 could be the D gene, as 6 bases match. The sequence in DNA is TGTGCCAGCAGCTTTCTGGGGGCCATAGATTCACCCCTCCACTTT. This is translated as CASSFLGAIDSPLHF.